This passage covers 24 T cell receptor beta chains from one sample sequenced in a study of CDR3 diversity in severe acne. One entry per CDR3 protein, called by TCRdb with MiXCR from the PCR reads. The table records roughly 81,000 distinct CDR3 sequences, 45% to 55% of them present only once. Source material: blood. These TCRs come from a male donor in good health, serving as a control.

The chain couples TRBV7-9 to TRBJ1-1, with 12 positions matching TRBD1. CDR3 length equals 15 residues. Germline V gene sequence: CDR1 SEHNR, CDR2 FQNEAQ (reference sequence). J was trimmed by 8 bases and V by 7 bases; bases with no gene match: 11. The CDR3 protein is CASIPLGQGASEAFF. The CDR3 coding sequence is TGTGCCAGCATCCCCTTGGGACAGGGGGCGTCGGAAGCTTTCTTT.

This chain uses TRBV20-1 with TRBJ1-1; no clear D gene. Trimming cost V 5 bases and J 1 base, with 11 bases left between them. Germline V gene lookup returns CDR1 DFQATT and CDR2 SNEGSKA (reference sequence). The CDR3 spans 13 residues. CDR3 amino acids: CSASTPANTEAFF. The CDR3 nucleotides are TGCAGTGCTTCGACGCCGGCGAACACTGAAGCTTTCTTT.

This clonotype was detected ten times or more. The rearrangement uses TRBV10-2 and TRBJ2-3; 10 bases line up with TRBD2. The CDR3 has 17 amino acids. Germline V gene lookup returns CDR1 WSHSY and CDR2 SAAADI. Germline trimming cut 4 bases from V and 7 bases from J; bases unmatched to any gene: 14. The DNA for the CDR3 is TGCGCCAGCAGTGCCACCCTTAGCGGGGGGTTACAGAATACGCAGTATTTT. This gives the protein CASSATLSGGLQNTQYF.

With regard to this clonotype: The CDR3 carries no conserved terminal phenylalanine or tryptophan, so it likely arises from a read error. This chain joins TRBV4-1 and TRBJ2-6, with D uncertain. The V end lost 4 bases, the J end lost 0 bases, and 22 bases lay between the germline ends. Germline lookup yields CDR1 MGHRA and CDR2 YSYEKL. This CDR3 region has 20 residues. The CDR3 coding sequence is TGCGCCAGCAGCCCAGGAGTGACTTTCGACCATAACTCTGGGGCCAACGTCCTGACTCTC. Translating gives CASSPGVTFDHNSGANVLTL.

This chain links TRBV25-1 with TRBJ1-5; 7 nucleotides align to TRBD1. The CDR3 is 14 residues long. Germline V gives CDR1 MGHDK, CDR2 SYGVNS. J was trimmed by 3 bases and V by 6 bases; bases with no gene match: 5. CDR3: CASRTGVLNQPQHF. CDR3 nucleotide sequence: TGTGCCAGCAGAACAGGGGTTCTCAATCAGCCCCAGCATTTT.

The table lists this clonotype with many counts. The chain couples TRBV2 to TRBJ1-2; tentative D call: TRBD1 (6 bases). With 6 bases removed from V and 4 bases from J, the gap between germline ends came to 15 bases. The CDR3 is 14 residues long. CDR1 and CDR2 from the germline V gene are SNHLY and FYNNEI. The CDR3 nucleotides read TGTGCCAGCAGATGGACAGTAACTTCCTATGGCTACACCTTC. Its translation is CASRWTVTSYGYTF.

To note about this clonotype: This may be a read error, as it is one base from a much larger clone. The CDR3 protein is CAIRDQTTRQGSPLHF. The CDR3 nucleotides read TGTGCCATCCGTGACCAAACGACACGGCAAGGTTCACCCCTCCACTTT. The chain employs TRBV10-3 and TRBJ1-6; D not certain. The CDR3 consists of 16 residues. Germline lookup yields CDR1 ENHRY and CDR2 SYGVKD.

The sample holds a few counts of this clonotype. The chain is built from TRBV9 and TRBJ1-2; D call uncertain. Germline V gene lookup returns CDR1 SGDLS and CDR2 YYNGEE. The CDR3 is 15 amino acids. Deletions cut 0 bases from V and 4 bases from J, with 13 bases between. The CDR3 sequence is CASSVDPLSSYGYTF. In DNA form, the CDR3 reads TGTGCCAGCAGCGTAGATCCACTTTCTAGCTATGGCTACACCTTC. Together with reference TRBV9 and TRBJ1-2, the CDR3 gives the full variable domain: DSGVTQTPKHLITATGQRVTLRCSPRSGDLSVYWYQQSLDQGLQFLIQYYNGEERAKGNILERFSAQQFPDLHSELNLSSLELGDSALYFCASSVDPLSSYGYTFGSGTRLTVV.

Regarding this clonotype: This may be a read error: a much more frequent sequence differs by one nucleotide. DNA for the CDR3: TGCGCCAACAACCAGGGCGTAGATCAGCCCCAGCATTTT. This gives the protein CANNQGVDQPQHF. The chain recombines TRBV10-2 with TRBJ1-5, with D possibly being TRBD1 (5 bases). CDR3 length: 13 residues. Germline CDR1 and CDR2: WSHSY and SAAADI. V lost 10 bases to trimming and J lost 5 bases, with 15 bases between them.

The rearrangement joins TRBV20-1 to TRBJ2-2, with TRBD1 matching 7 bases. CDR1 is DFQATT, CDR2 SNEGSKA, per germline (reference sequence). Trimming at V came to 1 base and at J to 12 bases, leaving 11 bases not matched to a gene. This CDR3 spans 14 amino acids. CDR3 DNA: TGCAGTGCTAGAGCCCACACAGGGGAAGGGCAGCTGTTTTTT. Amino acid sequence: CSARAHTGEGQLFF.

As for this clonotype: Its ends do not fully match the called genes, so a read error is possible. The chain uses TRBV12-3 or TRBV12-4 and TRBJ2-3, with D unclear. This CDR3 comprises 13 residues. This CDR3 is CASGLGTTDTLYF. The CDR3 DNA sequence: TGTGCCAGCGGCCTGGGAACCACAGATACGCTGTATTTT.

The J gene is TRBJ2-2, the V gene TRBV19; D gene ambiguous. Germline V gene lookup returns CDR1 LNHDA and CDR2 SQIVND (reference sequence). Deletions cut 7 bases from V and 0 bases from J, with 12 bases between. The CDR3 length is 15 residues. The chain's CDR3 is CASIQTATNTGELFF. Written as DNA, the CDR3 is TGTGCCAGTATCCAGACTGCTACGAACACCGGGGAGCTGTTTTTT.

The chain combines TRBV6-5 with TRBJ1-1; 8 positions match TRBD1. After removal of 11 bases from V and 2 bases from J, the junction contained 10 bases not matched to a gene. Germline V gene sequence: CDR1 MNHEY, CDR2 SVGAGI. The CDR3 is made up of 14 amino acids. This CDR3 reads CASRPGQANTEAFF. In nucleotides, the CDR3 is TGTGCCTCCCGGCCGGGACAGGCTAACACTGAAGCTTTCTTT.

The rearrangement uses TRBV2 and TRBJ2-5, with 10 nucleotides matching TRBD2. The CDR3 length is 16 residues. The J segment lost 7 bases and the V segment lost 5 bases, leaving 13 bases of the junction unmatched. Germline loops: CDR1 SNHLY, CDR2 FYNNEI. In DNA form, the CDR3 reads TGTGCCAGCAGTACCGCCCTCAGCGGGAGGGACGTGACCCAGTACTTC. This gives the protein CASSTALSGRDVTQYF.

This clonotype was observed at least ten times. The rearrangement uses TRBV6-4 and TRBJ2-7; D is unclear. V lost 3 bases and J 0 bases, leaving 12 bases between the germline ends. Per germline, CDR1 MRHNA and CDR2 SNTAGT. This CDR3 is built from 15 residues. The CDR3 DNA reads TGTGCCAGCAGTGAAGAACCTTCGAACTCCTACGAGCAGTACTTC. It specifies CASSEEPSNSYEQYF.

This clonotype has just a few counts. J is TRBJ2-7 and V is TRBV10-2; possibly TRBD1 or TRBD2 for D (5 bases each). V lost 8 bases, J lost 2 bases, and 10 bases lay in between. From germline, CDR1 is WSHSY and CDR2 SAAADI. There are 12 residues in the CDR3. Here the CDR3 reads CASRDPAYEQYF. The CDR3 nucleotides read TGCGCCAGCCGGGACCCAGCCTACGAGCAGTACTTC.

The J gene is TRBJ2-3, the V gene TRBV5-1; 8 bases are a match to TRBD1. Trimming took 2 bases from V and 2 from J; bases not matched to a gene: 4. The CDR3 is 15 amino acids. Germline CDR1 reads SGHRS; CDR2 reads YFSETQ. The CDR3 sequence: CASSLGQGHTDTQYF. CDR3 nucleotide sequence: TGCGCCAGCAGCTTAGGACAGGGCCACACAGATACGCAGTATTTT. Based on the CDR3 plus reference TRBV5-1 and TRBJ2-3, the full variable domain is KAGVTQTPRYLIKTRGQQVTLSCSPISGHRSVSWYQQTPGQGLQFLFEYFSETQRNKGNFPGRFSGRQFSNSRSEMNVSTLELGDSALYLCASSLGQGHTDTQYFGPGTRLTVL.

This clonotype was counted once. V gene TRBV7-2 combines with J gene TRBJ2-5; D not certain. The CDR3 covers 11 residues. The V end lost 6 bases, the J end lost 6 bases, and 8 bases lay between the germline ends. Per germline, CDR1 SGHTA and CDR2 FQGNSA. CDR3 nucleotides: TGTGCCAGCAGAGAACAAAAGACCCAGTACTTC. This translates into CASREQKTQYF.

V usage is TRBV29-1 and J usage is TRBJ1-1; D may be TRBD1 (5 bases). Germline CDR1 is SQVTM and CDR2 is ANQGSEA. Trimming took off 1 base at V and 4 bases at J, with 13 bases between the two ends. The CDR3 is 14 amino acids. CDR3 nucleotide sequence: TGCAGCGTTGAAGGTGATGGGGCGCGCACTGAAGCTTTCTTT. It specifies CSVEGDGARTEAFF.

DNA for the CDR3: TGTGCCCGCCAGGGACTAGCTATCAATGAGCAGTTCTTC. Its protein is CARQGLAINEQFF. The V and J genes are TRBV9 and TRBJ2-1; 9 positions agree with TRBD2. Looked up from germline, CDR1 is SGDLS and CDR2 is YYNGEE. Losses at the gene ends were 10 bases for V and 6 bases for J; bases not matched to a gene: 8. The CDR3 has 13 amino acids.

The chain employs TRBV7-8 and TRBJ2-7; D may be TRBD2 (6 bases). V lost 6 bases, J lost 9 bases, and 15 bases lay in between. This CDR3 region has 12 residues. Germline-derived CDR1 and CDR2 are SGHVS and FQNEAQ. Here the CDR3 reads CASSSEEGRQYF. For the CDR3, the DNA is TGTGCCAGCAGTTCCGAGGAGGGTAGGCAGTACTTC.

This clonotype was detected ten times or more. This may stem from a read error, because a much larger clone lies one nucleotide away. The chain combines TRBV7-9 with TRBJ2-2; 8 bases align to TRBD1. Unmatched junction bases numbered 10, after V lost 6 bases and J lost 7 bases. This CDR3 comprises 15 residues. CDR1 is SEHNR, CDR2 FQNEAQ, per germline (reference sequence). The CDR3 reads CASSTGQAYVGELFF. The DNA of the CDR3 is TGTGCCAGCAGTACGGGACAGGCCTATGTCGGGGAGCTGTTTTTT. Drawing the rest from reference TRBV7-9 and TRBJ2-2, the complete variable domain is DTGVSQNPRHKITKRGQNVTFRCDPISEHNRLYWYRQTLGQGPEFLTYFQNEAQLEKSRLLSDRFSAERPKGSFSTLEIQRTEQGDSAMYLCASSTGQAYVGELFFGEGSRLTVL.

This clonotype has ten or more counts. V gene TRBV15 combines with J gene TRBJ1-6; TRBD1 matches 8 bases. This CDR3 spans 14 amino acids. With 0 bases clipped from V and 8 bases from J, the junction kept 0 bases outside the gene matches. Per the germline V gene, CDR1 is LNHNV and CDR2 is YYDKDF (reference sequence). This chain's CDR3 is CATSRDRGHSPLHF. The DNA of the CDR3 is TGTGCCACCAGCAGAGACAGGGGGCATTCACCCCTCCACTTT. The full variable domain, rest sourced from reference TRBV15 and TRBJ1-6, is DAMVIQNPRYQVTQFGKPVTLSCSQTLNHNVMYWYQQKSSQAPKLLFHYYDKDFNNEADTPDNFQSRRPNTSFCFLDIRSPGLGDTAMYLCATSRDRGHSPLHFGNGTRLTVT.

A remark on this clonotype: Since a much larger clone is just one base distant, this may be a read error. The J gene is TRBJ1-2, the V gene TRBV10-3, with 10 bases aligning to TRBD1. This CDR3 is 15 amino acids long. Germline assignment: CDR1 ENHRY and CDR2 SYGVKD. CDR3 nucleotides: TGTGCCATCAGTGAATGGGACAGGGGAGTAGATGGCTACGCCTTC. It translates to CAISEWDRGVDGYAF.